The 21 T cell receptor beta chains in this list originate from one sample, sequenced in a study of human versus mouse CDR3 diversity and MHC coevolution. Sequencing was performed with immunoSEQ multiplex PCR; in TCRdb, only in-frame clones are kept and a portion is missing. The repertoire holds 75,000 to 90,000 clones, approximately 92% seen once, with 1.1% to 1.5% in the top ten. The sequencing input was naive CD4+ T cells from blood. Described subset: CD45RO-negative CD62L-positive naive CD4 T cells. The receptor source for this set is a person aged 30-69 years in good health.

J is TRBJ2-5 and V is TRBV5-1; D unclear. The ends were cut back, 7 bases at V and 1 base at J, with 14 bases in the middle. The CDR3 consists of 14 residues. CDR1 SGHRS and CDR2 YFSETQ come from the germline V gene. The CDR3 coding sequence is TGCGCCAGCCGCCGTTGGGCAGCCCAAGAGACCCAGTACTTC. Translation: CASRRWAAQETQYF.

This chain links TRBV4-3 with TRBJ2-1; 14 nucleotides match TRBD2. Germline CDR1 LGHNA, CDR2 YSLEER. The V gene end was trimmed by 4 bases and the J gene end by 0 bases; junction bases not matched to a gene: 2. The CDR3 is 17 amino acids. The CDR3 region is CASSLGTSGSSYNEQFF. CDR3 DNA: TGCGCCAGCAGCCTTGGGACTAGCGGGAGCTCCTACAATGAGCAGTTCTTC.

The chain recombines TRBV7-2 with TRBJ2-7, with 7 positions matching TRBD2. J gave up 1 base and V 3 bases, and 3 bases lay outside the gene matches. The CDR3 extends over 14 amino acids. In germline, CDR1 is SGHTA, CDR2 FQGNSA. CDR3 residues: CASSFSGRSYEQYF. CDR3 coding DNA: TGTGCCAGCAGCTTTAGCGGGCGATCCTACGAGCAGTACTTC.

V is TRBV9 and J is TRBJ1-6; TRBD1 matches 7 bases. Losses at the gene ends were 3 bases for V and 6 bases for J; bases not matched to a gene: 6. CDR3 length equals 15 residues. The germline V gene has CDR1 SGDLS and CDR2 YYNGEE. CDR3 protein: CASSATGFFNSPLHF. In DNA form, the CDR3 reads TGTGCCAGCAGCGCGACAGGGTTTTTTAATTCACCCCTCCACTTT. The complete variable domain, with remaining parts taken from reference TRBV9 and TRBJ1-6, reads DSGVTQTPKHLITATGQRVTLRCSPRSGDLSVYWYQQSLDQGLQFLIQYYNGEERAKGNILERFSAQQFPDLHSELNLSSLELGDSALYFCASSATGFFNSPLHFGNGTRLTVT.

The CDR3 reads CASSPRTSGYTDTQYF. In DNA form, the CDR3 reads TGTGCCAGCTCACCAAGGACTAGCGGGTACACAGATACGCAGTATTTT. V gene TRBV18 combines with J gene TRBJ2-3; 11 positions agree with TRBD2. The CDR3 extends over 16 amino acids. With 2 bases clipped from V and 2 bases from J, the junction kept 3 bases outside the gene matches. Germline lookup yields CDR1 KGHSH and CDR2 LQKENI.

The genes are TRBV18 and TRBJ2-1, with 11 bases that match TRBD1. The trim removed 6 bases at V and 9 bases at J, leaving 7 bases unmatched. The CDR3 runs 14 residues. Germline loops: CDR1 KGHSH, CDR2 LQKENI. The CDR3, as DNA: TGTGCCAGCTCGTTCGGACAGGGGGCTTTTGAGCAGTTCTTC. Its translation is CASSFGQGAFEQFF.

Here the CDR3 DNA reads TGTGCCAGCATTGGGGAGACTAGCGGGGGTCCAGATACGCAGTATTTT. It translates to CASIGETSGGPDTQYF. The V call is TRBV2, the J call TRBJ2-3, with 12 bases that match TRBD2. Per germline, CDR1 SNHLY and CDR2 FYNNEI. The J segment lost 4 bases and the V segment lost 7 bases, leaving 9 bases of the junction unmatched. The CDR3 spans 16 residues. Supplemented by reference TRBV2 and TRBJ2-3, the full variable domain reads EPEVTQTPSHQVTQMGQEVILRCVPISNHLYFYWYRQILGQKVEFLVSFYNNEISEKSEIFDDQFSVERPDGSNFTLKIRSTKLEDSAMYFCASIGETSGGPDTQYFGPGTRLTVL.

V usage is TRBV30 and J usage is TRBJ2-7; 12 nucleotides agree with TRBD2. This CDR3 is built from 13 residues. Per the germline V gene, CDR1 is GTSNPN and CDR2 is SVGIG (reference sequence). J was trimmed by 6 bases and V by 8 bases; bases with no gene match: 8. CDR3 loop: CALRLAGEGEQYF. CDR3 DNA sequence: TGTGCCCTACGACTAGCGGGAGAGGGCGAGCAGTACTTC. Drawing the rest from reference TRBV30 and TRBJ2-7, the complete variable domain is SQTIHQWPATLVQPVGSPLSLECTVEGTSNPNLYWYRQAAGRGLQLLFYSVGIGQISSEVPQNLSASRPQDRQFILSSKKLLLSDSGFYLCALRLAGEGEQYFGPGTRLTVT.

In this sample, this clone turned up once. J is TRBJ2-3 and V is TRBV14; no definite D call. CDR1 and CDR2 (germline): SGHDN, FVKESK. V shed 1 base and J shed 8 bases, with 4 bases lying between them. The CDR3 runs 11 residues. The CDR3 DNA reads as TGTGCCAGCAGCCAAGCTGTTACGCAGTATTTT. It translates to CASSQAVTQYF.

The J gene is TRBJ2-7, the V gene TRBV27, with 8 bases identical to TRBD1. Trimming at V came to 6 bases and at J to 5 bases, leaving 6 bases not matched to a gene. CDR3 length: 13 residues. The germline gives CDR1 MNHEY, CDR2 SMNVEV (reference sequence). CDR3 in amino acids: CASSTGQANEQYF. The CDR3, as DNA: TGTGCCAGCAGCACGGGACAGGCTAACGAGCAGTACTTC.

This clone was seen a single time. The chain employs TRBV5-4 and TRBJ2-7, with 8 bases aligning to TRBD2. There are 17 residues in the CDR3. The trim removed 4 bases at V and 5 bases at J, leaving 17 bases unmatched. Germline-derived CDR1 and CDR2 are SGHNT and YYREEE (reference sequence). The CDR3 is CASSPRVAREALDEQYF. The CDR3 DNA follows: TGTGCCAGCAGCCCTAGGGTAGCGCGGGAGGCTCTCGACGAGCAGTACTTC.

A single count supports this clone. The sample carries other DNA sequences with the same CDR3. The rearrangement joins TRBV9 to TRBJ1-2; D might be TRBD1 (5 bases). CDR1 is SGDLS, CDR2 YYNGEE, per germline. The CDR3 loop spans 15 amino acids. V lost 0 bases and J lost 4, with 13 bases in between. The CDR3 DNA follows: TGTGCCAGCAGCGTAGAGCCAGCAAGGGGCTATGGCTACACCTTC. It codes for CASSVEPARGYGYTF.

The V call is TRBV7-6, the J call TRBJ1-1; the match to TRBD1 covers 8 bases. V dropped 1 base and J dropped 3; count of bases not matched to a gene: 7. Germline loops: CDR1 SGHVS, CDR2 FNYEAQ. The CDR3 has 16 residues. CDR3: CASSLVQGALDTEAFF. For the CDR3, the DNA is TGTGCCAGCAGCTTAGTCCAGGGGGCCCTGGACACTGAAGCTTTCTTT.

V is TRBV7-6 and J is TRBJ2-3; D uncertain. The germline V gene encodes CDR1 SGHVS and CDR2 FNYEAQ. The CDR3 runs 14 residues. V dropped 1 base and J dropped 2 bases, with 7 bases sitting between them. The CDR3 region has the DNA TGTGCCAGCAGCTTAGTCGCAGACACAGATACGCAGTATTTT. Translation: CASSLVADTDTQYF.

This clone appeared once. The chain uses TRBV6-5 and TRBJ1-3; D perhaps matches TRBD1 (6 bases). CDR3 length: 14 amino acids. Trimming shortened V by 5 bases and J by 0 bases, and 8 bases separated the two germline ends. Germline V gene lookup returns CDR1 MNHEY and CDR2 SVGAGI. The CDR3: CASSTGSSGNTIYF. As DNA, the CDR3 is TGTGCCAGCAGTACAGGGAGCTCTGGAAACACCATATATTTT.

The rearrangement joins TRBV5-4 to TRBJ2-1; 8 nucleotides agree with TRBD2. CDR1 and CDR2 (germline): SGHNT, YYREEE (reference sequence). The V gene end was trimmed by 5 bases and the J gene end by 3 bases; junction bases not matched to a gene: 7. The CDR3 is 15 residues long. The chain's CDR3 is CASSPRGGLYNEQFF. The DNA for the CDR3 is TGTGCCAGCAGTCCACGGGGGGGCCTCTACAATGAGCAGTTCTTC.

This clone has a single count. The chain couples TRBV5-1 to TRBJ1-4, with D perhaps TRBD1 (5 bases). Trimming removed 4 bases from V and 5 bases from J, with 15 bases in between. Germline CDR1 reads SGHRS; CDR2 reads YFSETQ. There are 15 residues in the CDR3. The CDR3 reads CASSPTGSLNEKLFF. The CDR3 DNA sequence: TGCGCCAGCAGCCCAACAGGATCCCTCAATGAAAAACTGTTTTTT.

The rearrangement joins TRBV2 to TRBJ1-2; D might be TRBD1 (5 bases). CDR3 length equals 11 residues. Germline lookup yields CDR1 SNHLY and CDR2 FYNNEI. V was cut by 4 bases and J by 5 bases, with 5 bases left in between. This chain's CDR3 is CASSGQYGYTF. CDR3 DNA: TGTGCCAGCAGTGGACAGTATGGCTACACCTTC.

This sequence joins TRBV7-3 and TRBJ2-1, with 7 bases matching TRBD2. Germline V lookup: CDR1 SGHTA, CDR2 FQGTGA. After removal of 5 bases from V and 6 bases from J, the junction contained 10 bases not matched to a gene. The CDR3 spans 15 residues. CDR3 sequence: CASSPRNSGGNEQFF. In DNA form, the CDR3 reads TGTGCCAGCAGCCCCCGAAACTCGGGAGGCAATGAGCAGTTCTTC.

The gene calls are TRBV5-1 and TRBJ1-1, with TRBD1 matching 7 bases. The CDR3 length is 14 residues. Germline V lookup: CDR1 SGHRS, CDR2 YFSETQ. With V trimmed by 3 bases and J by 13 bases, 15 bases remained unmatched. This CDR3 reads CASSYRGQTNIVFF. In DNA, the CDR3 is TGCGCCAGCAGCTACCGGGGACAGACTAATATTGTTTTCTTT.

The V call is TRBV11-3, the J call TRBJ2-2; a possible D gene is TRBD2 (6 bases). There are 16 residues in the CDR3. Germline lookup yields CDR1 SGHNT and CDR2 YENEEA. V was trimmed by 8 bases and J by 2 bases, leaving 18 bases between them. The CDR3 reads CASRGGQGSNTGELFF. CDR3 nucleotide sequence: TGTGCCAGCCGGGGAGGTCAGGGAAGTAACACCGGGGAGCTGTTTTTT.